The 23 T cell receptor beta chains presented below share a single source sample, sequenced in a study of T-cell reconstitution after alpha-beta-depleted transplantation in children. Preparation of the TCRbeta library was carried out with unique molecular identifiers. TCRdb reprocessed the PCR reads via MiXCR and lists one record per CDR3 protein. The repertoire holds fewer than 350,000 distinct CDR3 sequences, with about 9.9% as singletons. The sample was peripheral blood, taken 180 days after TCRalphabeta/CD19-depleted stem cell transplant. The receptors stem from a male patient aged 2 to 9 who had a stem cell transplant for chronic granulomatous disease, so the T cells may come from the graft donor.

This clonotype has a count of ten or more. Compared with germline, one end of the junction differs, possibly owing to a read error. This chain uses TRBV6-1 with TRBJ1-1; a weak D match, TRBD1 (5 bases). This CDR3 region has 13 residues. Per germline, CDR1 MNHNS and CDR2 SASEGT. This CDR3 reads CASSPPGGTAALF. CDR3 in DNA: TGTGCCAGCAGTCCCCCCGGCGGGACCGCGGCTTTGTTT.

The table lists this clonotype with many counts. The J gene is TRBJ2-7, the V gene TRBV7-2, with D possibly being TRBD2 (6 bases). The V gene's germline CDR1 is SGHTA and CDR2 FQGNSA. V was pared by 1 base and J by 3 bases, with 13 bases between. The CDR3 length is 15 residues. The CDR3 spells CASSLGTIGFYEQYF. CDR3 nucleotides: TGTGCCAGCAGCTTAGGGACTATAGGGTTCTACGAGCAGTACTTC. The variable domain in full, completed from reference TRBV7-2 and TRBJ2-7, reads GAGVSQSPSNKVTEKGKDVELRCDPISGHTALYWYRQSLGQGLEFLIYFQGNSAPDKSGLPSDRFSAERTGGSVSTLTIQRTQQEDSAVYLCASSLGTIGFYEQYFGPGTRLTVT.

This clonotype was seen many times. The chain recombines TRBV6-5 with TRBJ2-2; 7 bases fit TRBD2. The CDR3 loop spans 14 amino acids. J lost 4 bases, V lost 7 bases, and 6 bases had no gene match. Germline V gene lookup returns CDR1 MNHEY and CDR2 SVGAGI. The CDR3 DNA is TGTGCCAGCACCCCACTAGCGATCACCGGGGAGCTGTTTTTT. Amino acid sequence: CASTPLAITGELFF.

This clonotype appeared many times. CDR3 DNA sequence: TGTGCCAGCAGTTACGGGCAGGGGGGCAATCAGCCCCAGCATTTT. Translation: CASSYGQGGNQPQHF. This sequence joins TRBV6-5 and TRBJ1-5, with 7 nucleotides matching TRBD1. The CDR3 spans 15 residues. The V gene end was trimmed by 2 bases and the J gene end by 2 bases; junction bases not matched to a gene: 3. CDR1 is MNHEY and CDR2 is SVGAGI in the germline V gene.

In its sample, this clonotype was seen many times. The chain employs TRBV12-3 or TRBV12-4 and TRBJ2-3; TRBD1 matches 9 bases. The V and J ends lost 6 bases and 4 bases, in that order; junction bases with no gene match: 8. The CDR3 sequence is 15 residues long. DNA of the CDR3: TGTGCCAGCAGCTCCGGGACAGGGCTTTCAGATACGCAGTATTTT. This codes for CASSSGTGLSDTQYF.

This clonotype has at least ten counts. In DNA, the CDR3 is TGTGCCAGCAGCTATCCGGCATTTAGCGGGAGGGCCTTCGAGGCGTACAATGAGCAGTTCTTC. Amino acids: CASSYPAFSGRAFEAYNEQFF. The V and J genes are TRBV11-1 and TRBJ2-1, with 11 nucleotides matching TRBD2. Unmatched junction bases numbered 21, after V lost 4 bases and J lost 4 bases. CDR3 length equals 21 residues. The germline gives CDR1 SGHAT, CDR2 FQDESV (reference sequence).

In this sample, this clonotype turned up many times. V gene TRBV5-6 combines with J gene TRBJ2-5; TRBD1 might be the D (6 bases). The CDR3 is 15 amino acids. In germline, CDR1 is SGHDT, CDR2 YYEEEE. The V and J ends lost 4 bases and 2 bases respectively, with 15 bases between them. DNA of the CDR3: TGTGCCAGCAGCCTCCTTGGACAGAATCAAGAGACCCAGTACTTC. This encodes CASSLLGQNQETQYF.

This clonotype was observed many times. This CDR3 is CASSPLGEVNQPQHF. The CDR3 bases are TGTGCCAGCAGCCCCCTTGGGGAGGTCAATCAGCCCCAGCATTTT. This chain joins TRBV7-9 and TRBJ1-5; no clear D. Germline CDR1 is SEHNR and CDR2 is FQNEAQ (reference sequence). This CDR3 has 15 residues. Trimming took 5 bases from V and 3 from J, leaving 14 bases between them.

This clonotype was detected ten times or more. V usage is TRBV6-5 and J usage is TRBJ1-6; no firm D call. V was clipped by 2 bases and J by 8 bases, with 13 bases between them. The germline V gene encodes CDR1 MNHEY and CDR2 SVGAGI. The CDR3 sequence is 15 residues long. This CDR3 reads CASSYGQMRDSPLHF. The DNA for the CDR3 is TGTGCCAGCAGTTACGGGCAGATGCGGGATTCACCCCTCCACTTT.

A word on this clonotype: A read error is likely, as this CDR3 ends without the conserved phenylalanine or tryptophan. The CDR3 loop reads CASSFSGVTDTQYS. The CDR3 DNA sequence: TGTGCCAGCAGTTTTTCAGGGGTGACAGATACGCAGTATTCT. The rearrangement uses TRBV12-3 or TRBV12-4 and TRBJ2-3, with D maybe TRBD1 (6 bases). This CDR3 spans 14 amino acids. Between the trimmed V and J ends, which lost 3 bases and 3 bases, there was a span of 10 bases.

A remark on this clonotype: Just one base apart from a much larger clone, this may be a read error. The J gene is TRBJ2-3, the V gene TRBV24-1; D possibly corresponds to TRBD1 (6 bases). The V end was cut by 9 bases, the J end by 0 bases, with 12 bases between. CDR1 is KGHDR, CDR2 SFDVKD, per germline. CDR3 length: 14 amino acids. This chain's CDR3 is CATLTQGSTDTQYF. The CDR3, as DNA: TGTGCCACCCTGACGCAGGGGAGCACAGATACGCAGTATTTT.

This clonotype has ten or more counts. V is TRBV4-1 and J is TRBJ2-3; 7 bases match TRBD1. CDR1 is MGHRA and CDR2 is YSYEKL in the germline V gene. J lost 5 bases, V lost 0 bases, and 8 bases had no gene match. The CDR3 has 16 residues. CDR3 bases: TGCGCCAGCAGCCAAGAGGGACAGCGCCTGAGAGATACGCAGTATTTT. This translates into CASSQEGQRLRDTQYF.

Many counts were recorded for this clonotype. V usage is TRBV9 and J usage is TRBJ1-2; no clear D. The CDR3 is 13 residues long. Trimming took off 0 bases at V and 4 bases at J, with 7 bases between the two ends. Germline V lookup: CDR1 SGDLS, CDR2 YYNGEE. The CDR3 protein is CASSVAPIYGYTF. The CDR3 DNA reads TGTGCCAGCAGCGTAGCGCCGATCTATGGCTACACCTTC.

This clonotype was observed many times. The chain employs TRBV12-3 or TRBV12-4 and TRBJ1-6; 7 positions agree with TRBD1. The CDR3 loop spans 14 amino acids. V lost 5 bases and J lost 7; bases outside the gene matches: 5. CDR3 sequence reads: CASSVTGVNSPLHF. Here the CDR3 DNA reads TGTGCCAGCAGTGTAACAGGGGTAAATTCACCCCTCCACTTT.

This clonotype was seen many times. The chain uses TRBV12-3 or TRBV12-4 and TRBJ2-7, with 12 positions matching TRBD2. This CDR3 region has 14 residues. Unmatched junction bases numbered 5, after V lost 7 bases and J lost 4 bases. This CDR3 reads CASTLTSGSYEQYF. In nucleotides, the CDR3 is TGTGCCAGCACCTTGACTAGCGGGAGTTACGAGCAGTACTTC.

The rearrangement uses TRBV30 and TRBJ2-5; D is unresolved. In germline, CDR1 is GTSNPN, CDR2 SVGIG (reference sequence). The CDR3 contains 10 residues. The germline V and J ends were trimmed by 8 bases and 4 bases, with 8 bases remaining between them. The CDR3 loop is CARQRETQYF. For the CDR3, the DNA is TGTGCCCGCCAACGAGAGACCCAGTACTTC.

This clonotype was recorded many times. The chain links TRBV28 to TRBJ2-5; no definite D call. Germline V gene sequence: CDR1 MDHEN, CDR2 SYDVKM. Deletions cut 3 bases from V and 5 bases from J, with 16 bases between. The CDR3 loop spans 15 amino acids. As DNA, the CDR3 is TGTGCCAGCAGTTTGGGTCTGGGCGTGGGGGAGACCCAGTACTTC. This gives the protein CASSLGLGVGETQYF.

This clonotype was seen many times. This chain uses TRBV7-9 with TRBJ1-6, with TRBD1 identical over 8 bases. Trimming removed 5 bases from V and 9 bases from J; junction bases left unmatched: 15. Germline CDR1 is SEHNR and CDR2 is FQNEAQ (reference sequence). There are 17 residues in the CDR3. In DNA form, the CDR3 reads TGTGCCAGCAGCACCCACGACAGGGGAGGCGTGGGTTCACCCCTCCACTTT. Translating gives CASSTHDRGGVGSPLHF. Using reference TRBV7-9 and TRBJ1-6 for the parts outside the CDR3, the full variable domain is DTGVSQNPRHKITKRGQNVTFRCDPISEHNRLYWYRQTLGQGPEFLTYFQNEAQLEKSRLLSDRFSAERPKGSFSTLEIQRTEQGDSAMYLCASSTHDRGGVGSPLHFGNGTRLTVT.

This clonotype was detected ten times or more. V usage is TRBV27 and J usage is TRBJ2-5; D is ambiguous. The germline CDR1 and CDR2 sequences are MNHEY and SMNVEV (reference sequence). V shed 9 bases and J shed 2 bases, with 10 bases lying between them. The CDR3 runs to 12 residues. In nucleotides, the CDR3 is TGTGCCAGTCTCGGACCGCAAGAGACCCAGTACTTC. Translation gives CASLGPQETQYF.

In its sample, this clonotype was seen many times. The chain has TRBV20-1 and TRBJ2-1, with TRBD2 identical over 12 bases. Trimming at V came to 0 bases and at J to 5 bases, leaving 8 bases not matched to a gene. This CDR3 spans 17 amino acids. CDR1 is DFQATT and CDR2 is SNEGSKA in the germline V gene (reference sequence). The CDR3 bases are TGCAGTGCTAGAGATCATCTAGCGGGAGGGCCCGACAATGAGCAGTTCTTC. Encoded protein: CSARDHLAGGPDNEQFF.

At least ten counts were recorded for this clonotype. This CDR3 reads CATSDLRGGPEQFF. The CDR3 nucleotides are TGTGCCACCAGTGATTTGAGGGGGGGCCCTGAGCAGTTCTTC. The chain joins TRBV24-1 to TRBJ2-1; D possibly corresponds to TRBD2 (7 bases). V lost 0 bases and J lost 9, with 11 bases in between. Germline V gene lookup returns CDR1 KGHDR and CDR2 SFDVKD. CDR3 length: 14 residues.

This clonotype was seen ten or more times. The chain carries TRBV7-2 and TRBJ2-6; D unresolved. The CDR3 runs 17 residues. V was pared by 5 bases and J by 0 bases, with 14 bases between. The germline CDR1 and CDR2 sequences are SGHTA and FQGNSA. The CDR3 region has the DNA TGTGCCAGCAGCCGAACCTCGGCAGGCTCTGGGGCCAACGTCCTGACTTTC. It is translated as CASSRTSAGSGANVLTF.

This clonotype was observed at least ten times. The V and J genes are TRBV20-1 and TRBJ2-1; D is uncertain. Trimming removed 2 bases from V and 12 bases from J, with 17 bases in between. The CDR3 covers 13 residues. Germline V CDR1 and CDR2: DFQATT, SNEGSKA (reference sequence). As DNA, the CDR3 is TGCAGTGCTAGACCCCCCGGAGTTTTAGTGCAGTTCTTC. This translates into CSARPPGVLVQFF.